This TCR beta chain is drawn from a study of OX40 agonist ivuxolimab in advanced cancers. The overall study: Hepatocellular carcinoma, melanoma, renal cell or head and neck cancer occurred in dose-escalation patients. Allowance was made for prior anti-PD-1, anti-PD-L1 or anti-CTLA-4 therapy, and 40% to 45% had some.

Patients with a history of autoimmune disease or on systemic immunosuppression were excluded. The V and J ends lost 3 bases and 0 bases, in that order; junction bases with no gene match: 5. Germline-derived CDR1 and CDR2 are SGDLS and YYNGEE. This CDR3 region has 15 residues. This table comes from immunoSEQ multiplex PCR, and its TCRdb copy is limited to in-frame clones, with some not included. The sample records 70,000 to 90,000 clones, roughly 89% being singletons. V is TRBV9 and J is TRBJ1-1; TRBD1 matches at 7 bases. The source material was CD4+ or CD8+ T cells sorted from blood, sampled in a trial of the OX40 agonist ivuxolimab. The source of this sequence is an adult with an advanced solid tumor such as melanoma, head and neck, liver or kidney cancer. The DNA of the CDR3 is TGTGCCAGCAGCGCGACAGGGTGGGTGAACACTGAAGCTTTCTTT. Residues: CASSATGWVNTEAFF.